Given below is one T cell receptor (beta chain) in context. The target of this receptor is not known. Qualities for individual bases were not recorded, and no much larger clone is one base off. The immunoSEQ Assay, a bias-controlled multiplex PCR, was used to amplify TCRbeta CDR3 regions from genomic DNA. For the original study's pipeline: The number of nucleated cells in each sample was estimated from the amplification of reference gene primers within the assay. Sequence reads were collapsed and filtered to measure the absolute abundance of every unique TCRbeta CDR3 rearrangement. Productive Simpson clonality was computed per sample as the square root of Simpson's diversity index over productive rearrangements. TCRdb mirrors the immuneACCESS table, restricted to in-frame sequences. Some clones are absent from its copies; in checked studies, under half trace to an unresolved V gene, and the reason for the others is unknown. The V and J calls and clone size were taken over from that table, and D and trimming were inferred from the DNA. Across this sample there are over 85,000 clones, with 70% to 85% seen only once. Together, the top ten hold around an eighth of the sample.

Collaborating institutions collected whole blood in K2EDTA tubes following their own protocols. For TCRbeta analysis, collaborators shipped samples as frozen whole blood, isolated PBMCs, or DNA extracted from either of those sample types. This sample stems from a study of blood T cell repertoires in COVID-19 (TCRdb year 2020). With regard to the full study: Samples covering the acute and convalescent phases of COVID-19 were provided by collaborators in the United States, Italy and Spain. The material from the prospective study consisted of cDNA or gDNA derived from T cells, B-cell-depleted T cells, or PBMCs. Subjects who had been exposed to COVID-19, were actively infected with it, or had recovered from it provided the deeply sampled blood TCRbeta repertoires that made up the dataset. The repertoires were made available in a free public database intended to serve as a resource for research on the immune response to SARS-CoV-2. Samples came from the ongoing ImmuneRACE study (first 160 participants) plus 1,254 subjects from 6 global collaborators. Sample metadata almost always included a de-identified subject ID, COVID-19 status, age in years and sex. Where available, HLA class I and class II types were taken from metadata supplied by the sample provider and were not determined by assay-based typing. The study at large found these results: The quantity of clinical and demographic metadata differed by source and by participant and was supplied without curation.

Counted from cysteine to phenylalanine, this CDR3 has 12 amino acids. The DNA shown is the 36-base CDR3, in frame from base 1. CDR1 MNHEY and CDR2 SVGAGI were looked up in the germline V gene. The junction carries 15 bases between V and J, which are trimmed by 8 bases and 7 bases respectively. Material: peripheral blood. The receptor's source is a human donor in a cohort sampled during active COVID-19. The chain couples TRBV6-5 to TRBJ2-7; TRBD1 could be the D gene, as 5 bases match. CDR3 reads: CASGAVLGEQYF. The base sequence is TGTGCCAGCGGGGCAGTTCTGGGGGAGCAGTACTTC.